A selection of T cell receptor beta chains follows, all from one sample in a study of T cell responses to AZD1222 COVID-19 vaccine. Sequenced by immunoSEQ multiplex PCR; TCRdb stores in-frame clones only, minus some. The data show approximately 110,000 clones, about nine tenths seen once. The sample consisted of peripheral blood, taken 28 days after the second AZD1222 dose. These receptors were obtained from an adult who received the AZD1222 COVID-19 vaccine. The CDR3 runs from the conserved cysteine through the conserved F or W. A D gene is named only where the DNA matches it firmly. The size field is filled for only some rows; it gives once, few, many or a size class.

V	size	J	D	CDR3	DNA
TRBV5-8	NA	TRBJ1-4	NA	CASTPDGTRREKLFF	TGTGCCAGCACTCCAGATGGGACAAGACGAGAAAAACTGTTTTTT
TRBV27	NA	TRBJ2-7	TRBD1	CASSLGGRGLYEQYF	TGTGCCAGCAGTTTAGGGGGCAGGGGGTTGTACGAGCAGTACTTC
TRBV19	NA	TRBJ2-2	NA	CASSMVGGINTGELFF	TGTGCCAGTAGTATGGTAGGGGGGATAAACACCGGGGAGCTGTTTTTT
TRBV3-1/TRBV3-2	NA	TRBJ2-7	NA	CASSLAGNEQYF	TGTGCCAGCAGCCTTGCGGGGAACGAGCAGTACTTC
TRBV5-4	NA	TRBJ2-3	NA	CASSLGQVSTDTQYF	TGTGCCAGCAGCTTGGGACAGGTTAGCACAGATACGCAGTATTTT
TRBV5-5	NA	TRBJ1-5	NA	CASSLKGLNSNQPQHF	TGTGCCAGCAGCTTAAAAGGACTGAATAGCAATCAGCCCCAGCATTTT
TRBV7-2	NA	TRBJ2-7	NA	CASSLVAGPSYEQYF	TGTGCCAGCAGCTTAGTTGCCGGGCCCTCCTACGAGCAGTACTTC
TRBV6-5	NA	TRBJ1-4	NA	CASSYSARTAAEKLFF	TGTGCCAGCAGTTACTCGGCGAGGACGGCCGCCGAAAAACTGTTTTTT
TRBV25-1	few	TRBJ1-4	NA	CASSDSPGAGYKEKLFF	TGTGCCAGCAGTGACTCGCCAGGGGCAGGATACAAGGAAAAACTGTTTTTT
TRBV6-2/TRBV6-3	NA	TRBJ2-7	NA	CASSPTMGVYEQYF	TGTGCCAGCAGTCCAACCATGGGAGTCTACGAGCAGTACTTC
TRBV4-3	NA	TRBJ1-2	TRBD1	CASSRDRGNYGYTF	TGCGCCAGCAGCCGGGACAGGGGGAACTATGGCTACACCTTC
TRBV5-4	NA	TRBJ2-1	NA	CASSTRQDSGYNEQFF	TGTGCCAGCAGCACTAGACAGGACTCCGGGTACAATGAGCAGTTCTTC
TRBV7-9	NA	TRBJ2-1	TRBD2	CASSSGLADNEQFF	TGTGCCAGCAGCTCGGGACTAGCGGACAATGAGCAGTTCTTC
TRBV4-2	NA	TRBJ1-2	TRBD1	CASSQDSTGVHFPVDGYTF	TGTGCCAGCAGCCAAGACTCAACAGGGGTTCACTTCCCAGTCGATGGCTACACCTTC
TRBV5-5	few	TRBJ2-7	NA	CASGQGGIYEQYF	TGTGCCAGCGGGCAGGGGGGAATCTACGAGCAGTACTTC
TRBV11-1	NA	TRBJ1-2	NA	CASSLAGRDYGYTF	TGTGCCAGCAGCTTAGCTGGCAGGGACTATGGCTACACCTTC
TRBV13	NA	TRBJ2-5	TRBD1	CASSDRDRDETQYF	TGTGCCAGCAGCGACCGGGACAGGGATGAGACCCAGTACTTC
TRBV18	NA	TRBJ1-3	NA	CASSLIPGQRSSGNTIYF	TGTGCCAGCTCACTAATACCCGGACAGCGCAGCTCTGGAAACACCATATATTTT
TRBV20-1	NA	TRBJ1-2	NA	CSAALYGYTF	TGCAGTGCCGCTCTCTATGGCTACACCTTC
TRBV19	NA	TRBJ2-3	NA	CASSISQSTDTQYF	TGTGCCAGTAGTATCTCGCAGAGCACAGATACGCAGTATTTT
TRBV11-2	NA	TRBJ1-1	TRBD1	CASSEGRGLNTEAFF	TGTGCCAGCAGCGAGGGCAGGGGGCTGAACACTGAAGCTTTCTTT
TRBV27	NA	TRBJ2-6	TRBD1	CASSLRTGIVSGANVLTF	TGTGCCAGCAGTTTAAGGACAGGGATTGTTTCTGGGGCCAACGTCCTGACTTTC